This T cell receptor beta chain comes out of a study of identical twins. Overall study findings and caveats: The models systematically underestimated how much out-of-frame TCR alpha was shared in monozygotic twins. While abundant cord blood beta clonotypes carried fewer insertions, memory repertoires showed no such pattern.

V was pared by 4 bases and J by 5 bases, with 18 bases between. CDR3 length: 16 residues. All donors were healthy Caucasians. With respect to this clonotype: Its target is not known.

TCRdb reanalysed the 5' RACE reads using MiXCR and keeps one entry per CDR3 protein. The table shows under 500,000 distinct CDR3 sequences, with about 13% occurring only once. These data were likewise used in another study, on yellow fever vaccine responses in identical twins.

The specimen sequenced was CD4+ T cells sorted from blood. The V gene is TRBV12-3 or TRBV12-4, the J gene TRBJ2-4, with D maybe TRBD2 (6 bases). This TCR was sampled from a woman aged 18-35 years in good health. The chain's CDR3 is CASSSGEMLIQNIQYF. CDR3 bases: TGTGCCAGCAGTTCGGGGGAAATGTTAATACAAAACATTCAGTACTTC.